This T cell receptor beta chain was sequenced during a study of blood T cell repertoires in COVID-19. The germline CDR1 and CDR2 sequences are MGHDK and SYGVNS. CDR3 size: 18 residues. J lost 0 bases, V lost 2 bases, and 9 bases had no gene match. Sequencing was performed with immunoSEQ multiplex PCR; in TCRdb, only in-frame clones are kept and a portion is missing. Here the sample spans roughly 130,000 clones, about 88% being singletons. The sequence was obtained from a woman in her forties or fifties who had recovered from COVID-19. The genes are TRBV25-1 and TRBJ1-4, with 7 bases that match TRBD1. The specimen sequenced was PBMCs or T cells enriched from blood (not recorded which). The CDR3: CASSEDLLTGATNEKLFF. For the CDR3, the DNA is TGTGCCAGCAGTGAAGATCTCCTAACAGGGGCAACTAATGAAAAACTGTTTTTT.